A single sample gave rise to the 21 T cell receptor beta chains below, sequenced in a study of shared clonotypes between healthy human individuals (dated by TCRdb to about 2020). The library was generated by the immunoSEQ multiplex PCR assay. The source is immuneACCESS, and TCRdb retained only in-frame sequences with V and J called. Part of the clones is not carried over; for the studies checked, unresolved V genes explain less than half of this, and the remainder is unexplained. A total of 1.5 million to 1.9 million clones appear in this sample, nearly 99% of them only once. The top ten clones comprise roughly 0.4% of the sample. The sequenced material came from naive CD4+ T cells sorted from blood. This sample's cell subset or site label indicates: CD45RA+ positively selected. The receptors come from a young man in good health.

The chain couples TRBV7-4 to TRBJ2-2, with D tentatively TRBD1 (6 bases). This CDR3 spans 14 amino acids. V gave up 4 bases and J gave up 5 bases, with 11 bases separating them. Per the germline V gene, CDR1 is SGHVT and CDR2 is SQSDAQ. CDR3 in DNA: TGTGCCAGCAGCTCCGGACAGTGTACCGGGGAGCTGTTTTTT. Its translation: CASSSGQCTGELFF.

The V and J genes are TRBV28 and TRBJ2-1; TRBD2 matches 8 bases. Germline assignment: CDR1 MDHEN and CDR2 SYDVKM. J gave up 4 bases and V 9 bases, and 8 bases lay outside the gene matches. CDR3 size: 14 residues. The CDR3 sequence: CASLTGTRYNEQFF. Written as DNA, the CDR3 is TGTGCCAGTCTCACCGGGACTAGATACAATGAGCAGTTCTTC.

The chain employs TRBV6-7 and TRBJ1-5; maybe TRBD1 (6 bases). TRBV6-7 is an ORF for which the function is uncertain. Deletions cut 7 bases from V and 6 bases from J, with 16 bases between. This CDR3 has 14 amino acids. DNA of the CDR3: TGTGCCAGCACCAACGGGGGGGCCCGTCAGCCCCAGCATTTT. This codes for CASTNGGARQPQHF.

This clone has only one observation. The chain couples TRBV5-1 to TRBJ2-1; 13 positions agree with TRBD2. The CDR3 totals 16 residues. The junction had 6 bases not matched to a gene; V was cut back by 5 bases and J by 4 bases. Per the germline V gene, CDR1 is SGHRS and CDR2 is YFSETQ. In DNA form, the CDR3 reads TGCGCCAGCAGTTCCGGGACTAGCGGGATATACAATGAGCAGTTCTTC. It codes for CASSSGTSGIYNEQFF. Full variable domain (outside the CDR3, taken from reference TRBV5-1 and TRBJ2-1): KAGVTQTPRYLIKTRGQQVTLSCSPISGHRSVSWYQQTPGQGLQFLFEYFSETQRNKGNFPGRFSGRQFSNSRSEMNVSTLELGDSALYLCASSSGTSGIYNEQFFGPGTRLTVL.

About this clone: The sample has other DNA sequences that encode this CDR3 too. The V gene is TRBV6-5, the J gene TRBJ1-2, with 7 nucleotides matching TRBD1. The germline gives CDR1 MNHEY, CDR2 SVGAGI. Unmatched junction bases numbered 6, after V lost 6 bases and J lost 2 bases. The CDR3 is 14 amino acids. Here the CDR3 DNA reads TGTGCCAGCAGCTCAAGACAGGGCAACTATGGCTACACCTTC. Protein product: CASSSRQGNYGYTF.

V and J are TRBV7-9 and TRBJ1-4; D is uncertain. Germline assignment: CDR1 SEHNR and CDR2 FQNEAQ (reference sequence). V was clipped by 4 bases and J by 7 bases, with 16 bases between them. CDR3 length: 15 amino acids. CDR3: CASSSGRALGEKLFF. CDR3 nucleotides: TGTGCCAGCAGCTCAGGAAGGGCACTCGGTGAAAAACTGTTTTTT.

The chain couples TRBV18 to TRBJ1-1, with D perhaps TRBD1 (5 bases). Germline CDR1 and CDR2: KGHSH and LQKENI. Trimming left V 2 bases short and J 1 base short, with 14 bases between. CDR3 length: 16 amino acids. The CDR3 region has the DNA TGTGCCAGCTCACCATACGTAGCAGGGACGAACACTGAAGCTTTCTTT. Its protein is CASSPYVAGTNTEAFF.

As regards this clone: Additional DNA sequences in this sample encode the identical CDR3. V and J are TRBV7-6 and TRBJ1-4; D is possibly TRBD1 (5 bases). There are 14 residues in the CDR3. V gave up 3 bases and J gave up 5 bases, with 10 bases separating them. CDR1 is SGHVS and CDR2 is FNYEAQ in the germline V gene. CDR3 coding DNA: TGTGCCAGCAGCTTGGGGACGGGAAATGAAAAACTGTTTTTT. As protein: CASSLGTGNEKLFF.

The chain joins TRBV9 to TRBJ2-7; a weak D match, TRBD2 (6 bases). This CDR3 is 16 amino acids long. Trimming pared 5 bases from V and 4 bases from J, leaving 22 bases between. Germline CDR1 SGDLS, CDR2 YYNGEE. This CDR3 is CASSRELHGGVYEQYF. CDR3 nucleotides: TGTGCCAGCAGTAGAGAGCTACACGGGGGAGTTTACGAGCAGTACTTC.

In the case of this clone: Other DNA sequences in this sample translate to the same CDR3. The J gene is TRBJ1-4, the V gene TRBV28; 7 bases are shared with TRBD1. CDR3 size: 14 residues. V lost 4 bases and J lost 5; bases outside the gene matches: 4. Germline lookup yields CDR1 MDHEN and CDR2 SYDVKM. The CDR3 is CASSSGTENEKLFF. The CDR3 DNA is TGTGCCAGCAGTTCCGGGACAGAAAATGAAAAACTGTTTTTT.

This chain connects TRBV5-1 to TRBJ2-3, with 7 bases matching TRBD2. CDR1 is SGHRS, CDR2 YFSETQ, per germline. J gave up 3 bases and V 4 bases, and 5 bases lay outside the gene matches. The CDR3 runs to 14 residues. The CDR3, as DNA: TGCGCCAGCAGCCGCGGGAGTCAAACAGATACGCAGTATTTT. Protein sequence: CASSRGSQTDTQYF.

Note on this clone: At the DNA level, this CDR3 is encoded by other sequences in the same sample as well. The chain links TRBV28 to TRBJ1-5; D is undetermined. The CDR3 has 11 amino acids. Germline loops: CDR1 MDHEN, CDR2 SYDVKM. Trimming pared 11 bases from V and 1 base from J, leaving 6 bases between. CDR3 sequence: CASGSNQPQHF. The CDR3 region has the DNA TGTGCCTCAGGAAGCAATCAGCCCCAGCATTTT. Full variable domain (missing parts from reference TRBV28 and TRBJ1-5): DVKVTQSSRYLVKRTGEKVFLECVQDMDHENMFWYRQDPGLGLRLIYFSYDVKMKEKGDIPEGYSVSREKKERFSLILESASTNQTSMYLCASGSNQPQHFGDGTRLSIL.

V and J are TRBV9 and TRBJ1-4, with TRBD1 as a possible D gene (5 bases). Germline V gene lookup returns CDR1 SGDLS and CDR2 YYNGEE. Deletions cut 4 bases from V and 6 bases from J, with 13 bases between. The CDR3 spans 14 residues. CDR3 bases: TGTGCCAGCAGCCCGGGACTCCGAGATGAAAAACTGTTTTTT. Translating it yields CASSPGLRDEKLFF.

The chain recombines TRBV19 with TRBJ1-5, with TRBD1 identical over 7 bases. From germline, CDR1 is LNHDA and CDR2 SQIVND (reference sequence). V was pared by 1 base and J by 7 bases, with 4 bases of the junction left unmatched. The CDR3 is made up of 14 amino acids. CDR3 region: CASSIAGGGQPQHF. The CDR3 DNA sequence: TGTGCCAGTAGTATAGCAGGGGGAGGCCAGCCCCAGCATTTT.

The V call is TRBV6-6, the J call TRBJ2-1, with D unresolved. V was shortened by 4 bases and J by 4 bases, with 8 bases between the two germline ends. The CDR3 length is 13 residues. Germline V gene lookup returns CDR1 MNHNY and CDR2 SVGAGI (reference sequence). CDR3 DNA: TGTGCCAGCAGTTCACAGCGATACAATGAGCAGTTCTTC. This translates into CASSSQRYNEQFF.

V gene TRBV13 combines with J gene TRBJ2-1, with TRBD2 identical over 10 bases. V dropped 7 bases and J dropped 9; count of bases not matched to a gene: 15. CDR3 length: 16 amino acids. CDR1 and CDR2 (germline): PRHDT, FYEKMQ (reference sequence). CDR3 sequence: CASILLRSGRAGEQFF. The CDR3 DNA follows: TGTGCCAGCATCCTGTTGAGGAGCGGGAGGGCCGGTGAGCAGTTCTTC.

The chain is built from TRBV9 and TRBJ2-5; 10 nucleotides line up with TRBD2. Germline CDR1 reads SGDLS; CDR2 reads YYNGEE. There are 14 residues in the CDR3. V trimming: 4 bases; J trimming: 3 bases; junction bases outside the gene matches: 3. CDR3 in DNA: TGTGCCAGCAGCCCAGGGACTAGCGAAGAGACCCAGTACTTC. It encodes CASSPGTSEETQYF.

This chain uses TRBV6-6 with TRBJ2-5; 9 bases map to TRBD1. J lost 1 base, V lost 4 bases, and 4 bases had no gene match. Germline V gives CDR1 MNHNY, CDR2 SVGAGI (reference sequence). This CDR3 is built from 15 residues. DNA of the CDR3: TGTGCCAGCAGTTTACAGGGGGCGCCCCAAGAGACCCAGTACTTC. Translation: CASSLQGAPQETQYF.

This rearrangement joins TRBV6-4 to TRBJ1-2; 8 nucleotides agree with TRBD1. Germline trimming cut 5 bases from V and 5 bases from J; bases unmatched to any gene: 7. Germline V gives CDR1 MRHNA, CDR2 SNTAGT. This CDR3 region has 14 residues. CDR3 bases: TGTGCCAGCAGTCCCGGGACAGGTTCATATGGCTACACCTTC. As protein: CASSPGTGSYGYTF.

The J gene is TRBJ1-2, the V gene TRBV28; no clear D gene. Deletions cut 4 bases from V and 7 bases from J, with 16 bases between. The CDR3 loop spans 14 amino acids. Germline V gene data show CDR1 as MDHEN and CDR2 as SYDVKM. The CDR3 here is CASSSPVTHRGYTF. The DNA of the CDR3 is TGTGCCAGCAGTTCCCCAGTCACTCACCGTGGCTACACCTTC.

This chain joins TRBV9 and TRBJ2-1; 15 bases align to TRBD2. This CDR3 spans 16 amino acids. The V and J ends lost 4 bases and 9 bases, in that order; junction bases with no gene match: 8. Germline loops: CDR1 SGDLS, CDR2 YYNGEE. CDR3 coding DNA: TGTGCCAGCAGCCCAGGACTAGCGGGAGGGTATCTTGAGCAGTTCTTC. It codes for CASSPGLAGGYLEQFF.